The 9 T cell receptor beta chains below were found in one sample sequenced in a study of CDR3 diversity in severe acne (dated by TCRdb to the late 2010s). The method behind the library was PCR. These reads were obtained on an Illumina HiSeq 2000. TCRdb took the public reads, trimmed them with fastp at Q25, ran MiXCR for clone calling and kept in-frame beta chains. Each entry is one CDR3 protein sequence, shown with its most common DNA and genes. This sample comprises over 100,000 distinct CDR3 sequences, under 60% of them detected only once. The top ten clones comprise 9.5% to 15% of the sample. The sequenced material came from blood. The origin of the receptors is a male donor with acne.

As for this clonotype: Possible read error: a much larger clone is one base away. V and J are TRBV24-1 and TRBJ1-5; D is unclear. Germline values: CDR1 KGHDR, CDR2 SFDVKD. The CDR3 has 14 residues. The CDR3 spells CATSDSWGGQPQDF. The CDR3 DNA sequence: TGTGCCACCAGTGATTCTTGGGGTGGGCAGCCCCAGGATTTT.

The chain employs TRBV28 and TRBJ2-7; the D is unclear. The V end lost 1 base, the J end lost 3 bases, and 7 bases lay between the germline ends. Germline CDR1 MDHEN, CDR2 SYDVKM. This CDR3 has 13 amino acids. In DNA form, the CDR3 reads TGTGCCAGCAGTTTATACGGAATCTACGAGCAGTACTTC. It specifies CASSLYGIYEQYF.

This clonotype showed up just once. Just one base apart from a much larger clone, this may be a read error. The chain has TRBV12-3 or TRBV12-4 and TRBJ2-2; 8 bases fit TRBD2. The CDR3 loop spans 13 amino acids. The CDR3 protein is CASSPGGSGGLFF. CDR3 nucleotide sequence: TGTGCCAGCAGTCCAGGCGGCAGCGGGGGGCTGTTTTTT.

The chain links TRBV9 to TRBJ2-2, with D perhaps being TRBD1 or TRBD2 (6 bases each). V lost 5 bases and J lost 3, with 8 bases in between. The CDR3 contains 13 residues. The germline V gene has CDR1 SGDLS and CDR2 YYNGEE. The DNA of the CDR3 is TGTGCCAGCAGGGGGGGCGACACCGGGGAGCTGTTTTTT. Translation gives CASRGGDTGELFF.

The rearrangement uses TRBV20-1 and TRBJ2-3, with TRBD2 matching 9 bases. The CDR3 is 15 residues long. Trimming removed 6 bases from V and 5 bases from J; junction bases left unmatched: 12. Germline values: CDR1 DFQATT, CDR2 SNEGSKA (reference sequence). The CDR3 DNA sequence: TGCAGTGCCGGAGATAGCGGGAGAGCGGTAGATACGCAGTATTTT. This codes for CSAGDSGRAVDTQYF.

The gene calls are TRBV15 and TRBJ2-5; 7 bases map to TRBD2. Germline V gene sequence: CDR1 LNHNV, CDR2 YYDKDF (reference sequence). The CDR3 has 13 residues. The V and J ends lost 5 bases and 5 bases, in that order; junction bases with no gene match: 5. This CDR3 reads CATSAGRGETQYF. The CDR3, as DNA: TGTGCCACCAGCGCGGGGCGGGGGGAGACCCAGTACTTC.

The gene calls are TRBV11-3 and TRBJ2-1, with 10 positions matching TRBD2. Losses at the gene ends were 5 bases for V and 9 bases for J; bases not matched to a gene: 4. Germline lookup yields CDR1 SGHNT and CDR2 YENEEA. This CDR3 spans 13 amino acids. CDR3 coding DNA: TGTGCCAGCAGCGAAATAGCGGGAGGTGAGCAGTTCTTC. It is translated as CASSEIAGGEQFF.

Worth noting for this clonotype: A single base separates this from a much larger clone, so it may be a read error. The chain uses TRBV28 and TRBJ2-7; unclear D gene. V was trimmed by 7 bases and J by 5 bases, leaving 12 bases between them. Germline V gene sequence: CDR1 MDHEN, CDR2 SYDVKM. The CDR3 runs 12 residues. The CDR3 here is CASNPTPNEQYF. The CDR3 DNA follows: TGTGCCAGCAATCCCACCCCCAACGAGCAGTACTTC.

The chain uses TRBV2 and TRBJ2-1, with 8 bases identical to TRBD2. The germline gives CDR1 SNHLY, CDR2 FYNNEI. CDR3 size: 13 residues. Losses at the gene ends were 3 bases for V and 9 bases for J; bases not matched to a gene: 4. CDR3: CASSESGSGEQFF. CDR3 nucleotides: TGTGCCAGCAGTGAGAGCGGGAGTGGTGAGCAGTTCTTC.